The T cell receptor beta chain under discussion was sequenced for a study of cytomegalovirus exposure and HLA in healthy donors. This clone was seen a few times. Its antigen is undetermined. A multiplex PCR was run with 60 Vbeta primers and 13 Jbeta primers. The method was immunoSEQ multiplex PCR; TCRdb's version includes in-frame clones alone and lacks a portion of them. The data contain about 130,000 clones, 80% of them singletons. The CDR3 has 16 amino acids. Looked up from germline, CDR1 is SGHVS and CDR2 is FQNEAQ. J lost 6 bases, V lost 3 bases, and 8 bases had no gene match. Study outcomes and limitations: Available immune exposure information was restricted to CMV serostatus only.

This clonotype originated in a young man in good health and CMV-seronegative. The sequenced sample consisted of PBMCs. This chain joins TRBV7-8 and TRBJ2-2, with 9 bases aligning to TRBD2. CDR3 in DNA: TGTGCCAGCAGCTTGGCGGCGGGAGGGGTATCCGGGGAGCTGTTTTTT. Its translation is CASSLAAGGVSGELFF.